These T cell receptor beta chains were read from a single sample in a study of neoadjuvant nivolumab and ipilimumab in lung cancer. The method was immunoSEQ multiplex PCR; TCRdb's version includes in-frame clones alone and lacks a portion of them. This table has more than 1,500 clones, about 85% appearing once. The source was adjacent normal lung tissue, collected after neoadjuvant nivolumab, alone or with ipilimumab, at or shortly before surgery. All receptors derive from an adult with non-small cell lung cancer. Each CDR3 is given with its conserved first and last residue. Fields, in order: D gene, clone size, J gene, V gene, CDR3 DNA, CDR3 protein. The D gene is left open where the match is weak. Size is stated for part of the rows, as once, few or many counts, or as a class when the clone is expanded.

>NA|NA|TRBJ1-1|TRBV2
TGTGCCAGCATAGACGAGAACACTGAAGCTTTCTTT
CASIDENTEAFF
>NA|NA|TRBJ2-2|TRBV7-2
TGTGCCAGCAGCCCCCCAAAGTCCGGGGAGCTGTTTTTT
CASSPPKSGELFF
>NA|once|TRBJ2-3|TRBV28
TGTGCCAGTATACTAACAGATACGCAGTATTTT
CASILTDTQYF
>TRBD2|NA|TRBJ2-1|TRBV9
TGTGCCAGTGGACTAGCGGGAGGCTTTGAGCAGTTCTTC
CASGLAGGFEQFF
>TRBD2|NA|TRBJ2-7|TRBV2
TGTGCCAGCAGCCCCACTAGCGGGAGTGTGGGCGAGCAGTACTTC
CASSPTSGSVGEQYF
>TRBD1|NA|TRBJ2-1|TRBV29-1
TGCAGCGAGGGCCAGGGGGCCGGCTCCTACAATGAGCAGTTCTTC
CSEGQGAGSYNEQFF
>NA|NA|TRBJ1-5|TRBV28
TGTGCCAGCAGTCCCAACGGGGGCAATCAGCCCCAGCATTTT
CASSPNGGNQPQHF
>NA|once|TRBJ2-2|TRBV4-1
TGCGCCAGCAGCCCGGACGGAAACACCGGGGAGCTGTTTTTT
CASSPDGNTGELFF
>TRBD2|NA|TRBJ2-7|TRBV18
TGTGCCAGCTCACTCCCGACTAGCGGGAGTCACGAGCAGTACTTC
CASSLPTSGSHEQYF
>NA|NA|TRBJ2-2|TRBV5-1
TGCGCCAGCAGCTTGTACAGGTCCGCGAACACCGGGGAGCTGTTTTTT
CASSLYRSANTGELFF
>NA|NA|TRBJ2-3|TRBV28
TGTGCCAGCAGTTTTTTAGCGGGCACAGATACGCAGTATTTT
CASSFLAGTDTQYF
>NA|once|TRBJ2-2|TRBV6-5
TGTGCCAGCAATGTCGGCCCGAACACCGGGGAGCTGTTTTTT
CASNVGPNTGELFF
>NA|NA|TRBJ2-3|TRBV20-1
TGCAGTGCTGGGGATCTTAAAGCGCAGTATTTT
CSAGDLKAQYF
>NA|NA|TRBJ2-5|TRBV10-1
TGCGCCAGCGGCACCCAAGAGACCCAGTACTTC
CASGTQETQYF
>TRBD1|NA|TRBJ2-3|TRBV6-4
TGTGCCAGCAGTGAAGGGGGCAGCACAGATACGCAGTATTTT
CASSEGGSTDTQYF
>NA|NA|TRBJ2-7|TRBV5-4
TGTGCCAGCAGCTTGAGAGGGAGGCCCTACGAGCAGTACTTC
CASSLRGRPYEQYF
>NA|NA|TRBJ1-1|TRBV27
TGTGCCAGCAGTCCCTCCAGGGTTCTGAACACTGAAGCTTTCTTT
CASSPSRVLNTEAFF
>NA|NA|TRBJ2-2|TRBV27
TGTGCCAGCGGTAAATCGACAGGGGAGCTGTTTTTT
CASGKSTGELFF
>TRBD2|NA|TRBJ2-7|TRBV10-2
TGCGCCAGCAGCATAGCGGGAGTGAACGAGCAGTACTTC
CASSIAGVNEQYF
>TRBD1|NA|TRBJ2-7|TRBV18
TGTGCCAGCTCACCAGACAGGGATGTCTACGAGCAGTACTTC
CASSPDRDVYEQYF
>NA|NA|TRBJ2-1|TRBV5-6
TGTGCCAGCACCCTCCCGGCCTACAATGAGCAGTTCTTC
CASTLPAYNEQFF
>NA|NA|TRBJ1-1|TRBV11-2
TGTGCCAGCAGCTTAGGCGAAAACAAGGGGGACGGGGAAGAAGCTTTCTTT
CASSLGENKGDGEEAFF
>TRBD2|NA|TRBJ2-1|TRBV11-2
TGTGCCAGCAGCTTAGCCGCGGGGGGGGGCTACAATGAGCAGTTCTTC
CASSLAAGGGYNEQFF
>NA|NA|TRBJ1-2|TRBV20-1
TGCAGTGCTAGTGAGCGGCTCGGCTACACCTTC
CSASERLGYTF
>TRBD1|NA|TRBJ2-2|TRBV10-3
TGTGCCATACAGGGGACGGTAGGACACACCGGGGAGCTGTTTTTT
CAIQGTVGHTGELFF
>NA|NA|TRBJ2-6|TRBV22-1
TGTCCTGGGAGGTCTCATCGCGAACAAAGTCGGGCCAACGTCCTGACTTTC
CPGRSHREQSRANVLTF
>TRBD1|NA|TRBJ1-1|TRBV2
TGTGCCAGCAGAGGCCAGGGGGCGGGGACTGAAGCTTTCTTT
CASRGQGAGTEAFF
>NA|NA|TRBJ2-2|TRBV19
TGTGCCAGTAGCGGACAGCCCGGGGAGCTGTTTTTT
CASSGQPGELFF
>NA|NA|TRBJ2-7|TRBV7-9
TGTGCCAGCAGCAAGACAGGAGCCTACGAGCAGTACTTC
CASSKTGAYEQYF
>NA|NA|TRBJ1-4|TRBV19
TGTGCCAGTAGCCCCTCGGACAGCCGCGGGGAAAAACTGTTTTTT
CASSPSDSRGEKLFF
>NA|NA|TRBJ2-7|TRBV28
TGTGCCAGCAGTCCCCCGAGGGGGTCCCTCCACTTC
CASSPPRGSLHF
>NA|NA|TRBJ2-7|TRBV6-5
TGTGCCAGCAGTTACCCTCGGGAGCGCCGAACCTACGAGCAGTACTTC
CASSYPRERRTYEQYF
>TRBD2|NA|TRBJ2-3|TRBV18
TGTGCCAGCTCAGAAACCGGGACTAGCGGGAGCACAGATACGCAGTATTTT
CASSETGTSGSTDTQYF
>NA|NA|TRBJ2-5|TRBV10-3
TGTGCCATCGGTCAAGAGACCCAGTACTTC
CAIGQETQYF
>NA|NA|TRBJ2-7|TRBV19
TGTGCCAGTAAGGATTTCCTCTCCTACGAGCAGTACTTC
CASKDFLSYEQYF
>TRBD2|NA|TRBJ2-5|TRBV19
TGTGCCAGTAGTGTATTAGCGGGAGGTGGAGAGACCCAGTACTTC
CASSVLAGGGETQYF
>NA|NA|TRBJ2-6|TRBV7-2
TGTGCCAGCAGCTTAGCCAAGGCCAACGTCCTGACTTTC
CASSLAKANVLTF
>NA|once|TRBJ2-1|TRBV7-2
TGTGCCAGCAGCTTAGAAGGGGGGAACTACAATGAGCAGTTCTTC
CASSLEGGNYNEQFF
>NA|NA|TRBJ1-1|TRBV5-5
TGTGCCAGCAGCTTGGCCGGATTAGGGAACACTGAAGCTTTCTTT
CASSLAGLGNTEAFF
>NA|NA|TRBJ2-7|TRBV28
TGTGCCAGCAGTTTGGGGTCCGAGCAGTACTTC
CASSLGSEQYF
>NA|NA|TRBJ1-3|TRBV6-5
TGTGCCACACGGGATAGAAGAAACACCATATATTTT
CATRDRRNTIYF
>NA|NA|TRBJ2-7|TRBV4-3
TGCGCCAGCAGCCAAGGTGTGACAAGGGTTTACGAGCAGTACTTC
CASSQGVTRVYEQYF
>NA|NA|TRBJ2-7|TRBV10-3
TGTGCCATCATGGGTAGTCCCTACGAGCAGTACTTC
CAIMGSPYEQYF
>NA|NA|TRBJ2-3|TRBV2
TGTGCCAGCTCGCGGGATGGCACAGATACGCAGTATTTT
CASSRDGTDTQYF
>NA|NA|TRBJ2-3|TRBV7-2
TGTGCCAGCACCTTTTCTGGCGGGCTTCTCACAGATACGCAGTATTTT
CASTFSGGLLTDTQYF
>TRBD2|NA|TRBJ2-3|TRBV19
TGTGCCAGTAGTTTGGCTAGCGGGACCCTCCCAGATACGCAGTATTTT
CASSLASGTLPDTQYF
>NA|NA|TRBJ1-5|TRBV30
TGTGCCTGGAGTGAAGGCGTGTCTCACAATCAGCCCCAGCATTTT
CAWSEGVSHNQPQHF
>TRBD1|NA|TRBJ2-1|TRBV5-1
TGCGCCAGCAGCTCAGGACAGGTATCCTACAATGAGCAGTTCTTC
CASSSGQVSYNEQFF
>NA|NA|TRBJ2-1|TRBV6-4
TGTGCCAGCAGTGACTCGGCAGGGAAAGGAAACAATGAGCAGTTCTTC
CASSDSAGKGNNEQFF